The 19 T cell receptor beta chains listed next were all sequenced from one sample in a study of T-cell memory formation after mild COVID-19. One entry per CDR3 protein, called by TCRdb with MiXCR from the 5' RACE reads. This sample has 300,000 to 350,000 distinct CDR3 sequences, with over 11% found just once. The sample comprised PBMCs or a T cell subset sorted from them (not recorded which). These receptors all stem from a man aged 18 to 30 who had mild COVID-19 (a few samples of this study predate the infection). Cell type and time point are not known.

The genes are TRBV14 and TRBJ1-1; D is uncertain. This CDR3 contains 14 residues. Trimming removed 3 bases from V and 1 base from J, with 9 bases in between. Looked up from germline, CDR1 is SGHDN and CDR2 is FVKESK. The CDR3 nucleotides are TGTGCCAGCAGCCAGGCTACAAAGAACACTGAAGCTTTCTTT. Its translation: CASSQATKNTEAFF.

The chain recombines TRBV6-6 with TRBJ1-3; D is unresolved. Trimming removed 0 bases from V and 3 bases from J, with 15 bases in between. CDR1 is MNHNY and CDR2 is SVGAGI in the germline V gene (reference sequence). This CDR3 spans 17 amino acids. The CDR3 coding sequence is TGTGCCAGCAGTTACTCGGTGGTGGGCCTTTATGGAAACACCATATATTTT. Translated: CASSYSVVGLYGNTIYF.

The chain has TRBV7-9 and TRBJ2-2; 9 nucleotides agree with TRBD2. CDR1 is SEHNR and CDR2 is FQNEAQ in the germline V gene (reference sequence). The CDR3 loop spans 15 amino acids. Losses at the gene ends were 4 bases for V and 4 bases for J; bases not matched to a gene: 4. The CDR3 DNA reads as TGTGCCAGCAGCTCCGGGACTAGCCTCACCGGGGAGCTGTTTTTT. It translates to CASSSGTSLTGELFF.

The chain links TRBV29-1 to TRBJ2-1; D ambiguous. The germline gives CDR1 SQVTM, CDR2 ANQGSEA. Trimming stripped 0 bases from V and 8 bases from J, with 14 bases between. This CDR3 spans 14 amino acids. The CDR3 DNA sequence: TGCAGCGTTGAAGAACCAGCCCGTCTTGATGAGCAGTTCTTC. Translation: CSVEEPARLDEQFF.

V usage is TRBV20-1 and J usage is TRBJ2-7, with unresolved D. The CDR3 runs 15 residues. Trimming left V 1 base short and J 0 bases short, with 13 bases between. Germline V gene lookup returns CDR1 DFQATT and CDR2 SNEGSKA (reference sequence). The CDR3 reads CSARAPTSSSYEQYF. CDR3 DNA: TGCAGTGCTAGAGCTCCGACTTCGAGCTCCTACGAGCAGTACTTC.

This clonotype was counted a few times. This chain joins TRBV5-1 and TRBJ2-1; D is possibly TRBD2 (6 bases). CDR1 is SGHRS and CDR2 is YFSETQ in the germline V gene. The CDR3 has 15 amino acids. V lost 4 bases and J lost 2, with 13 bases in between. CDR3 in DNA: TGCGCCAGCAGCCTTAAACGGGGGACCTACAATGAGCAGTTCTTC. Translating gives CASSLKRGTYNEQFF.

There are a few counts of this clonotype. This chain connects TRBV7-2 to TRBJ2-1; weak D call: TRBD1 (6 bases). CDR1 SGHTA and CDR2 FQGNSA come from the germline V gene. With 2 bases removed from V and 4 bases from J, the gap between germline ends came to 21 bases. This CDR3 is built from 18 residues. The CDR3 DNA reads TGTGCCAGCAGCTTACCCCGCGGCCAGGGGACGCCTTACAATGAGCAGTTCTTC. Amino acid sequence: CASSLPRGQGTPYNEQFF.

This clonotype was detected only a few times. This sequence joins TRBV6-5 and TRBJ1-5; a possible D gene is TRBD1 (5 bases). The V gene lost 5 bases and the J gene lost 5 bases, with 13 bases spanning the gap. There are 14 residues in the CDR3. Germline lookup yields CDR1 MNHEY and CDR2 SVGAGI. CDR3 sequence: CASSRGGKDQPQHF. Written as DNA, the CDR3 is TGTGCCAGCAGTAGGGGCGGGAAGGATCAGCCCCAGCATTTT.

The chain carries TRBV19 and TRBJ2-1, with D perhaps given as TRBD1 or TRBD2 (5 bases each). CDR1 is LNHDA and CDR2 is SQIVND in the germline V gene (reference sequence). The V gene lost 7 bases and the J gene lost 10 bases, with 23 bases spanning the gap. CDR3 size: 15 residues. The CDR3 loop is CASIRSPRRDAEQFF. The CDR3 DNA reads as TGTGCCAGTATCCGGTCCCCACGCCGGGACGCAGAGCAGTTCTTC.

This clonotype came up a few times. This chain links TRBV5-1 with TRBJ1-1; a weak D match, TRBD1 (5 bases). Looked up from germline, CDR1 is SGHRS and CDR2 is YFSETQ. The CDR3 has 15 residues. Trimming cost V 9 bases and J 2 bases, with 20 bases left between them. CDR3 sequence reads: CATTLGGAINTEAFF. The CDR3, as DNA: TGCGCCACGACTTTAGGTGGGGCCATCAACACTGAAGCTTTCTTT.

This clonotype was seen more than once but under ten times. The chain links TRBV15 to TRBJ2-7, with 14 bases matching TRBD2. The CDR3 runs to 15 residues. In germline, CDR1 is LNHNV, CDR2 YYDKDF (reference sequence). V shed 4 bases and J 2 bases; nucleotides not matched to a gene: 1. The CDR3 loop reads CATSTGLAGAYEQYF. The CDR3 nucleotides read TGTGCCACCAGCACGGGACTAGCGGGGGCCTACGAGCAGTACTTC.

Note on this clonotype: Lacking the conserved final phenylalanine or tryptophan, this CDR3 likely reflects a read error. It is unclear where the CDR3 begins or ends on the DNA, so no DNA is shown, and the CDR3 is as TCRdb lists it. The V and J genes are TRBV28 and TRBJ2-3; the table's TRBD2 call for D was not verified on the DNA. Counting both end residues, the CDR3 totals 13 amino acids. From germline, CDR1 is MDHEN and CDR2 SYDVKM. This CDR3 reads CASSSGLAGKPTL.

This clonotype was seen only a few times. This chain uses TRBV30 with TRBJ1-2; D is unclear. Germline CDR1 is GTSNPN and CDR2 is SVGIG (reference sequence). Between the trimmed V and J ends, which lost 1 base and 4 bases, there was a span of 4 bases. The CDR3 length is 11 residues. This CDR3 is CAWSASYGYTF. The CDR3 nucleotides read TGTGCCTGGAGTGCTTCCTATGGCTACACCTTC.

This clonotype was seen many times. The chain combines TRBV5-5 with TRBJ2-5, with 7 positions matching TRBD1. The CDR3 length is 14 residues. Losses at the gene ends were 1 base for V and 2 bases for J; bases not matched to a gene: 2. Germline loops: CDR1 SGHKS, CDR2 YYEKEE (reference sequence). For the CDR3, the DNA is TGTGCCAGCAGCTTGATGGGACAGCAAGAGACCCAGTACTTC. Its translation is CASSLMGQQETQYF.

The rearrangement uses TRBV7-9 and TRBJ1-2, with unresolved D. Germline lookup yields CDR1 SEHNR and CDR2 FQNEAQ (reference sequence). This CDR3 spans 15 amino acids. The V end was cut by 5 bases, the J end by 2 bases, with 15 bases between. CDR3 coding DNA: TGTGCCAGCAGCACCACGTGCGGCGGAAACTATGGCTACACCTTC. Protein sequence: CASSTTCGGNYGYTF. Drawing the rest from reference TRBV7-9 and TRBJ1-2, the complete variable domain is DTGVSQNPRHKITKRGQNVTFRCDPISEHNRLYWYRQTLGQGPEFLTYFQNEAQLEKSRLLSDRFSAERPKGSFSTLEIQRTEQGDSAMYLCASSTTCGGNYGYTFGSGTRLTVV.

The gene calls are TRBV7-2 and TRBJ1-2; D is unresolved. The CDR3 consists of 11 residues. Germline CDR1 reads SGHTA; CDR2 reads FQGNSA. V lost 4 bases and J lost 8, with 8 bases in between. The CDR3 DNA reads as TGTGCCAGCAGCTCCTGGATGGGCTACACCTTC. Protein: CASSSWMGYTF.

The rearrangement joins TRBV7-2 to TRBJ2-7; 7 nucleotides agree with TRBD1. Germline V CDR1 and CDR2: SGHTA, FQGNSA. The CDR3 spans 15 residues. V trimming: 5 bases; J trimming: 3 bases; junction bases outside the gene matches: 10. The DNA of the CDR3 is TGTGCCAGCAGCCTCCCCGAGACAGGGCTCTACGAGCAGTACGTC. It translates to CASSLPETGLYEQYV.

The table lists this clonotype with a count of one. This chain connects TRBV6-5 to TRBJ2-5, with 16 positions matching TRBD2. Germline loops: CDR1 MNHEY, CDR2 SVGAGI. The CDR3 length is 18 residues. V gave up 6 bases and J gave up 2 bases; unmatched junction bases: 9. Here the CDR3 DNA reads TGTGCCAGCAGACCCGGGACTAGCGGGGGGGCCTTTCAAGAGACCCAGTACTTC. Residues: CASRPGTSGGAFQETQYF.

This clonotype occurred a few times. Because the CDR3 is missing its conserved closing phenylalanine or tryptophan, this is likely a read error. The V gene is TRBV7-9, the J gene TRBJ1-6; no definite D call. The CDR3 has 15 residues. Looked up from germline, CDR1 is SEHNR and CDR2 is FQNEAQ (reference sequence). V shed 3 bases and J shed 7 bases, with 13 bases lying between them. The CDR3 nucleotides are TGTGCCAGCAGCTTCCCGGGAACAAGAAATTCACCCCTCCACCTT. Residues: CASSFPGTRNSPLHL.